Described below is a single T cell receptor (beta chain) sequence and its context. Its specificity is unknown. These data come from a study of shared clonotypes between healthy human individuals. Findings and caveats of the study: In the sorted subsets, rarefaction showed sequencing was incomplete despite large depth. An expected dependence of interdonor clonotype sharing on sequencing depth was noted.

Germline V gene data show CDR1 as MGHRA and CDR2 as YSYEKL. V lost 2 bases, J lost 7 bases, and 8 bases stayed unmatched. The length of the CDR3 is 17 residues. Libraries were prepared by immunoSEQ multiplex PCR; TCRdb keeps only in-frame clonotypes and omits some of them. This sample has around 700,000 clones, with roughly 70% found just once. V usage is TRBV4-1 and J usage is TRBJ2-1; 13 nucleotides agree with TRBD2. Sequenced material: memory CD4+ T cells sorted from blood. The subset is: CD45RA-negative fraction. This receptor was taken from a woman in her twenties or thirties in good health. The CDR3 DNA follows: TGCGCCAGCAGCCAAAAGGGGGGACTAGCGGGATTTAATGAGCAGTTCTTC. Amino acids: CASSQKGGLAGFNEQFF.